This passage covers 14 T cell receptor beta chains from one sample sequenced in a study of blood T cell repertoires in COVID-19. The method was immunoSEQ multiplex PCR; TCRdb's version includes in-frame clones alone and lacks a portion of them. The sample shows 150,000 to 200,000 clones, more than 75% of them seen only once. Sequencing was performed on peripheral blood. All receptors come from a man between 60 and 75 years old with active or convalescent COVID-19.

J is TRBJ2-5 and V is TRBV7-9; D is perhaps TRBD1 (6 bases). This CDR3 has 16 residues. Germline CDR1 is SEHNR and CDR2 is FQNEAQ (reference sequence). The V end lost 5 bases, the J end lost 2 bases, and 18 bases lay between the germline ends. This CDR3 is CASSATQGRGQETQYF. The CDR3 bases are TGTGCCAGCAGCGCGACCCAGGGCAGGGGACAAGAGACCCAGTACTTC. The variable domain in full, completed from reference TRBV7-9 and TRBJ2-5, reads DTGVSQNPRHKITKRGQNVTFRCDPISEHNRLYWYRQTLGQGPEFLTYFQNEAQLEKSRLLSDRFSAERPKGSFSTLEIQRTEQGDSAMYLCASSATQGRGQETQYFGPGTRLLVL.

This clone was detected once. The rearrangement links TRBV3-1 (or the pseudogene TRBV3-2) to TRBJ1-1, with 8 positions matching TRBD1. This CDR3 is built from 13 residues. V lost 1 base and J lost 11; bases outside the gene matches: 6. Looked up from germline, CDR1 is LGHDT and CDR2 is YNNKEL (reference sequence). As DNA, the CDR3 is TGTGCCAGCAGCCAAGGGGAGGACAGGGACGCTTTCTTT. Amino acids: CASSQGEDRDAFF.

This chain joins TRBV5-5 and TRBJ2-5, with D possibly matching TRBD1 (6 bases). Trimming pared 5 bases from V and 4 bases from J, leaving 6 bases between. Per germline, CDR1 SGHKS and CDR2 YYEKEE (reference sequence). This CDR3 contains 11 residues. For the CDR3, the DNA is TGTGCCAGCAGACAGGGAGAGACCCAGTACTTC. This translates into CASRQGETQYF. The whole variable domain, remainder taken from reference TRBV5-5 and TRBJ2-5, is DAGVTQSPTHLIKTRGQQVTLRCSPISGHKSVSWYQQVLGQGPQFIFQYYEKEERGRGNFPDRFSARQFPNYSSELNVNALLLGDSALYLCASRQGETQYFGPGTRLLVL.

This clone is a singleton in its sample. The J gene is TRBJ2-1, the V gene TRBV29-1; 9 bases align to TRBD2. This CDR3 has 15 amino acids. V lost 5 bases to trimming and J lost 1 base; unmatched junction nucleotides: 6. CDR1 and CDR2 (germline): SQVTM, ANQGSEA. The CDR3 nucleotides read TGCAGCGTTCGAGCGGGGGGACCGTCCTACAATGAGCAGTTCTTC. It yields the protein CSVRAGGPSYNEQFF.

The rearrangement uses TRBV10-3 and TRBJ2-5; possible D gene TRBD1, 5 bases. The CDR3 consists of 15 residues. Trimming shortened V by 2 bases and J by 5 bases, and 15 bases separated the two germline ends. Germline CDR1 and CDR2: ENHRY and SYGVKD. The CDR3: CAISERGRAWETQYF. CDR3 DNA sequence: TGTGCCATCAGTGAGAGAGGCAGGGCATGGGAGACCCAGTACTTC.

This clone was seen more than once but under ten times. The V gene is TRBV18, the J gene TRBJ1-1; 10 bases are a match to TRBD1. CDR1 and CDR2 from the germline V gene are KGHSH and LQKENI. CDR3 length: 15 residues. The V gene end was trimmed by 3 bases and the J gene end by 1 base; junction bases not matched to a gene: 2. The DNA of the CDR3 is TGTGCCAGCTCACCCCGGACAGGGGGGAACACTGAAGCTTTCTTT. It yields the protein CASSPRTGGNTEAFF.

This clone was found a few times. The gene calls are TRBV6-6 and TRBJ2-5, with a weak D call TRBD1 (6 bases). The CDR3 is 14 amino acids. Germline assignment: CDR1 MNHNY and CDR2 SVGAGI (reference sequence). V gave up 2 bases and J gave up 5 bases, with 12 bases separating them. CDR3 nucleotides: TGTGCCAGCAGTTACCGGGACACCCGCGAGACCCAGTACTTC. It translates to CASSYRDTRETQYF.

V gene TRBV5-1 combines with J gene TRBJ1-6; a possible D gene is TRBD1 (5 bases). V was pared by 0 bases and J by 7 bases, with 11 bases between. Germline assignment: CDR1 SGHRS and CDR2 YFSETQ. There are 15 residues in the CDR3. CDR3 coding DNA: TGCGCCAGCAGCTTGGATGCAGGGCCAAATTCACCCCTCCACTTT. Its translation is CASSLDAGPNSPLHF.

This rearrangement joins TRBV5-1 to TRBJ2-3; D unresolved. V was shortened by 3 bases and J by 1 base, with 12 bases between the two germline ends. CDR1 is SGHRS and CDR2 is YFSETQ in the germline V gene. The CDR3 length is 15 residues. The CDR3 nucleotides read TGCGCCAGCAGCTCGAAATCAGAGGGCACAGATACGCAGTATTTT. The encoded protein is CASSSKSEGTDTQYF.

The chain couples TRBV9 to TRBJ1-5; D is possibly TRBD1 (6 bases). Germline V gene data show CDR1 as SGDLS and CDR2 as YYNGEE. This CDR3 spans 21 amino acids. Trimming removed 0 bases at V and 2 bases at J, with 27 bases between. Here the CDR3 DNA reads TGTGCCAGCAGCGTAGGGGCCGGGACAAAGAAGGCTGTCGACCGCAATCAGCCCCAGCATTTT. Residues: CASSVGAGTKKAVDRNQPQHF.

This clone was counted once. This chain links TRBV11-2 with TRBJ2-1; TRBD2 agrees at 7 bases. With 5 bases clipped from V and 4 bases from J, the junction kept 11 bases outside the gene matches. The CDR3 extends over 16 amino acids. The germline V gene encodes CDR1 SGHAT and CDR2 FQNNGV. The CDR3 nucleotides are TGTGCCAGCAGCCCGGACCAGTGGGGAGGGTACAATGAGCAGTTCTTC. Translation: CASSPDQWGGYNEQFF.

The chain has TRBV5-1 and TRBJ2-5, with 9 bases lining up with TRBD1. V lost 0 bases and J lost 6; bases outside the gene matches: 6. CDR3 size: 15 residues. Germline-derived CDR1 and CDR2 are SGHRS and YFSETQ. The CDR3 spells CASSLAGQGQQTQYF. The CDR3 coding sequence is TGCGCCAGCAGCTTGGCGGGACAGGGTCAGCAGACCCAGTACTTC.

The chain couples TRBV5-1 to TRBJ2-2, with D perhaps TRBD2 (5 bases). CDR1 and CDR2 (germline): SGHRS, YFSETQ. The length of the CDR3 is 14 residues. V dropped 6 bases and J dropped 0 bases, with 9 bases sitting between them. CDR3 residues: CASNGGTNTGELFF. The CDR3 DNA reads TGCGCCAGCAACGGAGGAACGAACACCGGGGAGCTGTTTTTT.

This clone was detected only once. The chain recombines TRBV7-7 with TRBJ1-6; the D gene is possibly TRBD1 (6 bases). V lost 1 base, J lost 6 bases, and 10 bases lay in between. Germline-derived CDR1 and CDR2 are SSHAT and FNYEAQ (reference sequence). The CDR3 is 15 residues long. The CDR3 DNA sequence: TGTGCCAGCAGCTTAGACAGGGCAGCTAATTCACCCCTCCACTTT. Translation gives CASSLDRAANSPLHF.